The 32 T cell receptor beta chains listed next were all sequenced from one sample in a study of T cells in Graves' hyperthyroidism and ophthalmopathy. Regions amplified from RNA transcripts were the TCR beta CDR3 regions. An initial round of RT-PCR targeting the TCR CDR3 relied on the HTBI primer set. MiXCR, run by TCRdb on the multiplex PCR reads, gives a single entry per CDR3 protein. Altogether 700,000 to 950,000 distinct CDR3 sequences are present, just over 35% being singletons, with the ten largest covering 30% to 40%. Sequenced: blood. These receptors were obtained from a woman aged 35 to 49 with Graves' hyperthyroidism.

This clonotype appeared many times. This rearrangement joins TRBV20-1 to TRBJ1-4, with no clear D. This CDR3 is built from 11 residues. CDR1 and CDR2 (germline): DFQATT, SNEGSKA (reference sequence). V lost 5 bases, J lost 5 bases, and 6 bases lay in between. The CDR3 protein is CSARGNEKLFF. CDR3 DNA sequence: TGCAGTGCTCGTGGGAATGAAAAACTGTTTTTT.

This clonotype was picked up one time. This chain links TRBV20-1 with TRBJ2-3; 11 nucleotides agree with TRBD2. The germline gives CDR1 DFQATT, CDR2 SNEGSKA (reference sequence). The V segment lost 8 bases and the J segment 1 base; nucleotides outside the gene matches: 2. The CDR3 loop spans 13 amino acids. In nucleotides, the CDR3 is TGCAGTAAACTAGCGGGGGGCACAGATACGCAGTATTTT. Translation: CSKLAGGTDTQYF.

At least ten counts were recorded for this clonotype. The chain employs TRBV20-1 and TRBJ2-7, with D possibly called TRBD1 or TRBD2 (5 bases each). The CDR3 is 13 amino acids. Trimming removed 6 bases at V and 1 base at J, with 13 bases between. CDR1 and CDR2 from the germline V gene are DFQATT and SNEGSKA (reference sequence). The CDR3 protein is CSAGAAPSYEQYF. The DNA for the CDR3 is TGCAGTGCCGGGGCAGCGCCATCCTACGAGCAGTACTTC.

This clonotype was recorded many times. The chain couples TRBV7-2 to TRBJ1-6, with 7 bases fitting TRBD1. The ends lost 8 bases at V and 4 bases at J; junction bases unmatched: 2. Germline V gene sequence: CDR1 SGHTA, CDR2 FQGNSA. CDR3 length: 13 amino acids. The CDR3 DNA sequence: TGTGCCAGCGCCAGGGGGTATAATTCACCCCTCCACTTT. As protein: CASARGYNSPLHF.

CDR3 protein: CASSFLLAANTGELFF. CDR3 nucleotide sequence: TGTGCCAGCAGCTTCTTACTAGCGGCGAACACCGGGGAGCTGTTTTTT. The chain uses TRBV7-9 and TRBJ2-2; 8 bases align to TRBD2. Trimming took 3 bases from V and 0 from J; bases not matched to a gene: 3. This CDR3 is built from 16 residues. Looked up from germline, CDR1 is SEHNR and CDR2 is FQNEAQ (reference sequence). Full variable domain (rest looked up from reference TRBV7-9 and TRBJ2-2): DTGVSQNPRHKITKRGQNVTFRCDPISEHNRLYWYRQTLGQGPEFLTYFQNEAQLEKSRLLSDRFSAERPKGSFSTLEIQRTEQGDSAMYLCASSFLLAANTGELFFGEGSRLTVL.

This clonotype came up many times. CDR3 DNA: TGTGCCAGCAGCCACAATTCTAACTCCTACGAGCAGTACTTC. This translates into CASSHNSNSYEQYF. The rearrangement uses TRBV7-6 and TRBJ2-7; no clear D. The CDR3 spans 14 residues. The V gene's germline CDR1 is SGHVS and CDR2 FNYEAQ. V was trimmed by 5 bases and J by 0 bases, leaving 11 bases between them. The full variable domain, rest sourced from reference TRBV7-6 and TRBJ2-7, is GAGVSQSPRYKVTKRGQDVALRCDPISGHVSLYWYRQALGQGPEFLTYFNYEAQQDKSGLPNDRFSAERPEGSISTLTIQRTEQRDSAMYRCASSHNSNSYEQYFGPGTRLTVT.

This clonotype was counted ten times or more. V is TRBV7-9 and J is TRBJ2-2; D not certain. The CDR3 is 15 residues long. V was pared by 3 bases and J by 0 bases, with 8 bases between. Germline values: CDR1 SEHNR, CDR2 FQNEAQ (reference sequence). CDR3 bases: TGTGCCAGCAGCTTTGGCACGGCGAACACCGGGGAGCTGTTTTTT. It is translated as CASSFGTANTGELFF.

The chain combines TRBV19 with TRBJ2-7; 7 bases fit TRBD1. The V segment lost 8 bases and the J segment 2 bases; nucleotides outside the gene matches: 9. CDR1 and CDR2 from the germline V gene are LNHDA and SQIVND (reference sequence). The CDR3 runs 14 residues. CDR3 sequence reads: CASHRDRYTYEQYF. CDR3 sequence (DNA): TGTGCCAGTCACCGGGACAGATACACCTACGAGCAGTACTTC. Full variable domain (remainder filled in from reference TRBV19 and TRBJ2-7): DGGITQSPKYLFRKEGQNVTLSCEQNLNHDAMYWYRQDPGQGLRLIYYSQIVNDFQKGDIAEGYSVSREKKESFPLTVTSAQKNPTAFYLCASHRDRYTYEQYFGPGTRLTVT.

This clonotype was counted a few times. The rearrangement joins TRBV20-1 to TRBJ2-5, with D possibly matching TRBD1 (5 bases). Trimming left V 3 bases short and J 0 bases short, with 20 bases between. Germline loops: CDR1 DFQATT, CDR2 SNEGSKA (reference sequence). The CDR3 runs 17 residues. The CDR3 region is CSASEQGVSYYQETQYF. Here the CDR3 DNA reads TGCAGTGCTAGTGAACAAGGGGTTAGTTATTACCAAGAGACCCAGTACTTC.

About this clonotype itself: Just one base apart from a much larger clone, this may be a read error. This chain connects TRBV7-9 to TRBJ1-4; D remains ambiguous. The CDR3 has 13 amino acids. The germline V gene encodes CDR1 SEHNR and CDR2 FQNEAQ (reference sequence). CDR3 DNA: TGTGCCAGCAGCTTGATGCAGAATGAAGAACTGTTTTTT. It translates to CASSLMQNEELFF.

This clonotype was found many times. The J gene is TRBJ2-7, the V gene TRBV15; D is uncertain. CDR1 LNHNV and CDR2 YYDKDF come from the germline V gene (reference sequence). V lost 2 bases, J lost 5 bases, and 16 bases lay in between. The CDR3 has 15 residues. The CDR3 loop reads CATSRNPGPGHEQYF. The CDR3 bases are TGTGCCACCAGCAGAAATCCGGGTCCGGGCCACGAGCAGTACTTC.

V gene TRBV5-1 combines with J gene TRBJ2-5; 12 bases align to TRBD1. In germline, CDR1 is SGHRS, CDR2 YFSETQ. The CDR3 is 15 amino acids. V gave up 4 bases and J gave up 5 bases; unmatched junction bases: 6. The CDR3 sequence is CASSTTGTGGETQYF. The CDR3 DNA reads TGCGCCAGCAGCACCACCGGGACAGGGGGCGAGACCCAGTACTTC.

This CDR3 reads CASSLAGGWGETQYF. Here the CDR3 DNA reads TGTGCCAGCAGTTTAGCAGGGGGCTGGGGAGAGACCCAGTACTTC. The V gene is TRBV12-3 or TRBV12-4, the J gene TRBJ2-5; 7 bases match TRBD1. The CDR3 length is 15 residues. After removal of 0 bases from V and 4 bases from J, the junction contained 5 bases not matched to a gene.

This clonotype was counted ten times or more. The chain employs TRBV2 and TRBJ1-5, with TRBD1 matching over 10 bases. J gave up 7 bases and V 4 bases, and 7 bases lay outside the gene matches. Germline values: CDR1 SNHLY, CDR2 FYNNEI. CDR3 length: 15 residues. The CDR3 loop is CASSARGTGDQPQHF. In DNA form, the CDR3 reads TGTGCCAGCAGTGCACGTGGGACAGGGGACCAGCCCCAGCATTTT.

This clonotype was seen a few times. The chain couples TRBV5-6 to TRBJ1-1, with D perhaps TRBD1 (5 bases). Trimming removed 6 bases at V and 4 bases at J, with 13 bases between. The CDR3 spans 13 residues. Germline loops: CDR1 SGHDT, CDR2 YYEEEE. CDR3 nucleotides: TGTGCCAGCACCATGGGGGGGAGCACTGAAGCTTTCTTT. Amino acid sequence: CASTMGGSTEAFF.

This clonotype has only a few counts. The CDR3 DNA is TGTGCCACCAGTGCCTCGGGTACTCAGCCCCAGCATTTT. Translation: CATSASGTQPQHF. V is TRBV24-1 and J is TRBJ1-5; D call uncertain. Germline-derived CDR1 and CDR2 are KGHDR and SFDVKD. The germline V and J ends were trimmed by 5 bases and 6 bases, with 10 bases remaining between them. The CDR3 runs to 13 residues.

Worth noting for this clonotype: Just one base apart from a much larger clone, this may be a read error. This chain uses TRBV12-3 or TRBV12-4 with TRBJ1-5; D is undetermined. The CDR3 consists of 14 residues. V lost 0 bases, J lost 6 bases, and 9 bases lay in between. The CDR3 is CASSLARSPQPQHF. As DNA, the CDR3 is TGTGCCAGCAGTTTAGCGCGAAGTCCTCAGCCCCAGCATTTT.

This clonotype was picked up one time. The chain is built from TRBV27 and TRBJ2-5; 7 positions match TRBD2. Germline CDR1 reads MNHEY; CDR2 reads SMNVEV (reference sequence). The CDR3 is 12 amino acids. The V and J ends lost 6 bases and 7 bases, in that order; junction bases with no gene match: 5. The CDR3 reads CASRGGSRTQYF. The CDR3 coding sequence is TGTGCCAGCAGGGGAGGGTCGCGGACCCAGTACTTC.

In this sample, this clonotype turned up many times. The junction differs from germline at one of its ends, possibly a read error. The chain has TRBV20-1 and TRBJ2-5; no firm D call. The CDR3 is 12 residues long. The V gene's germline CDR1 is DFQATT and CDR2 SNEGSKA (reference sequence). The CDR3, as DNA: TGCAGTGTTAGAAACACAGATGAGACCCAGTACTTC. Protein product: CSVRNTDETQYF.

V is TRBV19 and J is TRBJ1-5; 9 bases agree with TRBD1. Trimming removed 3 bases from V and 2 bases from J; junction bases left unmatched: 11. The CDR3 runs 18 residues. Per germline, CDR1 LNHDA and CDR2 SQIVND (reference sequence). The CDR3 sequence is CASSMPGTGHPGNQPQHF. CDR3 sequence (DNA): TGTGCCAGTAGTATGCCCGGGACAGGGCATCCGGGCAATCAGCCCCAGCATTTT.

This clonotype has only a few counts. This chain uses TRBV28 with TRBJ1-2, with D perhaps TRBD1 (5 bases). Germline CDR1 reads MDHEN; CDR2 reads SYDVKM. V gave up 6 bases and J gave up 3 bases, with 14 bases separating them. CDR3 length: 14 amino acids. CDR3 region: CASRRRAQDYGYTF. As DNA, the CDR3 is TGTGCCAGCAGGCGGCGGGCACAGGACTATGGCTACACCTTC.

This clonotype appeared a few times. CDR3 bases: TGTGCCAGCAGTGAACGACCGGCGGGGTCCTATAATTCACCCCTCCACTTT. It yields the protein CASSERPAGSYNSPLHF. This chain connects TRBV6-1 to TRBJ1-6, with D unresolved. The germline CDR1 and CDR2 sequences are MNHNS and SASEGT. Deletions cut 2 bases from V and 1 base from J, with 12 bases between. The CDR3 spans 17 residues.

Only a few counts were recorded for this clonotype. Possible read error: a much larger clone is one base away. The CDR3 coding sequence is TGCAGTGCTAGGGACAGGGGTGCCGCTTCCTTT. Its translation: CSARDRGAASF. This chain uses TRBV20-1 with TRBJ1-1, with 9 bases identical to TRBD1. Germline CDR1 and CDR2: DFQATT and SNEGSKA (reference sequence). The CDR3 length is 11 residues.

This clonotype has more than one count but fewer than ten. The V gene is TRBV4-3, the J gene TRBJ1-1, with D possibly being TRBD1 (5 bases). This CDR3 contains 15 residues. Trimming cost V 0 bases and J 0 bases, with 8 bases left between them. Germline CDR1 LGHNA, CDR2 YSLEER. The CDR3 DNA reads TGCGCCAGCAGCCAAGATGGGACCATGAACACTGAAGCTTTCTTT. It translates to CASSQDGTMNTEAFF.

At least ten counts were recorded for this clonotype. V gene TRBV29-1 combines with J gene TRBJ2-7; D perhaps matches TRBD1 (5 bases). The V gene lost 4 bases and the J gene lost 4 bases, with 14 bases spanning the gap. CDR3 length equals 13 residues. Per germline, CDR1 SQVTM and CDR2 ANQGSEA. Written as DNA, the CDR3 is TGCAGCGTTGTCGGTGGGGCGGAGTACGAGCAGTACTTC. Translated, it gives CSVVGGAEYEQYF.

V gene TRBV20-1 combines with J gene TRBJ2-7; 11 bases align to TRBD1. CDR1 DFQATT and CDR2 SNEGSKA come from the germline V gene (reference sequence). J gave up 4 bases and V 2 bases, and 10 bases lay outside the gene matches. The CDR3 has 16 residues. The CDR3 bases are TGCAGTGCTAGACCCGTCGGGACAGGGGGAGGTTACGAGCAGTACTTC. Residues: CSARPVGTGGGYEQYF.

The J gene is TRBJ2-1, the V gene TRBV11-2; 7 positions match TRBD1. The CDR3 has 16 residues. The V and J ends lost 3 bases and 5 bases, in that order; junction bases with no gene match: 10. Germline CDR1 SGHAT, CDR2 FQNNGV. This CDR3 reads CASSLAGRGSNNEQFF. The CDR3 region has the DNA TGTGCCAGCAGCTTGGCAGGCAGGGGGTCAAACAATGAGCAGTTCTTC. Filled out from reference TRBV11-2 and TRBJ2-1, the complete variable domain reads EAGVAQSPRYKIIEKRQSVAFWCNPISGHATLYWYQQILGQGPKLLIQFQNNGVVDDSQLPKDRFSAERLKGVDSTLKIQPAKLEDSAVYLCASSLAGRGSNNEQFFGPGTRLTVL.

This chain links TRBV29-1 with TRBJ1-5, with unresolved D. Trimming shortened V by 2 bases and J by 2 bases, and 10 bases separated the two germline ends. The CDR3 length is 14 residues. From germline, CDR1 is SQVTM and CDR2 ANQGSEA. For the CDR3, the DNA is TGCAGCGTTGAATTGGACGGTGGCAATCAGCCCCAGCATTTT. Amino acids: CSVELDGGNQPQHF.

This clonotype was recorded once. This chain connects TRBV29-1 to TRBJ2-7; weak D call: TRBD1 (6 bases). V lost 8 bases to trimming and J lost 3 bases, with 11 bases between them. CDR3 length: 11 residues. The germline V gene encodes CDR1 SQVTM and CDR2 ANQGSEA. CDR3 residues: CSPDSVYEQYF. The CDR3 nucleotides read TGCAGCCCGGACAGTGTCTACGAGCAGTACTTC.

To note about this clonotype: The junction and the germline gene differ at one end; a read error may be behind it. Here the CDR3 DNA reads TGTGCCAGCAGCACTATAATCGCAGACACTGAAGCTTCCTTT. Amino acid sequence: CASSTIIADTEASF. The J gene is TRBJ1-1, the V gene TRBV5-4; D is unresolved. CDR3 length: 14 residues. The germline V gene has CDR1 SGHNT and CDR2 YYREEE (reference sequence).

Only a few counts were recorded for this clonotype. The chain has TRBV19 and TRBJ2-2; TRBD1 agrees at 8 bases. This CDR3 is built from 15 residues. From germline, CDR1 is LNHDA and CDR2 SQIVND (reference sequence). V was pared by 9 bases and J by 1 base, with 7 bases of the junction left unmatched. CDR3 DNA sequence: TGTGCCAGCCTTACCGGGACAGGGAACACCGGGGAGCTGTTTTTT. Encoded protein: CASLTGTGNTGELFF.

This clonotype came up many times. This rearrangement joins TRBV5-1 to TRBJ2-2, with a tentative D call TRBD1 (5 bases). Germline V gives CDR1 SGHRS, CDR2 YFSETQ. The ends were cut back, 5 bases at V and 0 bases at J, with 8 bases in the middle. This CDR3 has 14 amino acids. The CDR3 DNA is TGCGCCAGCAGAAGACAGTCGAACACCGGGGAGCTGTTTTTT. It is translated as CASRRQSNTGELFF.